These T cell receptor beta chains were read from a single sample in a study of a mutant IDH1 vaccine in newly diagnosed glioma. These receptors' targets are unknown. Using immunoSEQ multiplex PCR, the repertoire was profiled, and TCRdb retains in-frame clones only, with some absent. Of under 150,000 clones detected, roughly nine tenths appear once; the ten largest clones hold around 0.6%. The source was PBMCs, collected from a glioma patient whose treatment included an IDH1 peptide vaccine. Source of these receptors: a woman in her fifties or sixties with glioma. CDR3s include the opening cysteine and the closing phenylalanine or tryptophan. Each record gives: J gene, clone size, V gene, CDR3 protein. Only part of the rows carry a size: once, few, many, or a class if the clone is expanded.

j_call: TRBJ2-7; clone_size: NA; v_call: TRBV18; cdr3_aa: CASSTPSKTYEQYF
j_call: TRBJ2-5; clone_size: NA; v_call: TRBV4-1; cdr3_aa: CASSQDSGAAQETQYF
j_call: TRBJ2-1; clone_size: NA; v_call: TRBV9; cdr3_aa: CASSPGYNEQFF
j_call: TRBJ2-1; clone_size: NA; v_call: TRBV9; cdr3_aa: CASSVEEVFSGRTDEQFF
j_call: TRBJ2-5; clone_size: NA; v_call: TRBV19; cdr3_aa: CASTLTRSGGVRETQYF
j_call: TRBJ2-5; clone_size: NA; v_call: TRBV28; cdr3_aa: CASSLGTSGKGETQYF
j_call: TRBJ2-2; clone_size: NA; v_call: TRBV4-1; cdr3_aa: CASASFGRGTGELFF
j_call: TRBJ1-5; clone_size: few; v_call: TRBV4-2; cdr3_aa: CASSQLRVANQPQHF
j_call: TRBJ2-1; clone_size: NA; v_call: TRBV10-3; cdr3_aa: CAISVAGEDEQFF
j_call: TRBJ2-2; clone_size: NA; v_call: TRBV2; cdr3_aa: CASSDPRLSGQGGVPSTGELFF
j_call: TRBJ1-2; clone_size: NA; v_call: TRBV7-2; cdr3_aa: CASSLVGATNYGYTF
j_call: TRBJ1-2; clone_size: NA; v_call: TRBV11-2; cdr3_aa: CASSAGQGYGYTF
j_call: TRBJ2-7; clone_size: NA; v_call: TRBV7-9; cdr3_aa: CASSPGQTSYEQYF
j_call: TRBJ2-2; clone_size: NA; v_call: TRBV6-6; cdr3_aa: CASSYSRDTGELFF
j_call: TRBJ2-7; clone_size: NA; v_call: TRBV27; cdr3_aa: CASSLNRGTYEQYF
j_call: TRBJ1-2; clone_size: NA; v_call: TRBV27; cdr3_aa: CASSLRSVRGEDYGYTF
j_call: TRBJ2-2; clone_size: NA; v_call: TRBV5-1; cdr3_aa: CASTLGSELFF
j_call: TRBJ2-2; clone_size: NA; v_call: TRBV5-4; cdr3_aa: CASNSDSANTGELFF
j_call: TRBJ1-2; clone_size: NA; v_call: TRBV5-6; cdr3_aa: CASSLGSYGYTF
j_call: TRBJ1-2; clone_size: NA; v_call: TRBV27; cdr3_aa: CASGRGDGYGYTF
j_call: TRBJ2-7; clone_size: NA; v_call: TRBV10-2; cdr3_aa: CASSPPPGSYEQYF
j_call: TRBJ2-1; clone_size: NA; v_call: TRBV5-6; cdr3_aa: CASSLRDYFLREQFF
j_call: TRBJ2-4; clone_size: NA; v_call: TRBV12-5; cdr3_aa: CASGLVMGREAKNIQYF
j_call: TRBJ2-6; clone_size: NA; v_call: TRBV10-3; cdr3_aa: CAISESWTAISGANVLTF
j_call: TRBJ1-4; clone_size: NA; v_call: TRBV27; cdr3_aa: CASSSHTGTGEKLFF
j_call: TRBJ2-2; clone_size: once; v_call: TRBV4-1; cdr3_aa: CASSQDEAGWGRGELFF
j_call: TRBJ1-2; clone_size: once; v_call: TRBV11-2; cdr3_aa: CASSFSGTGVKANYGYTF
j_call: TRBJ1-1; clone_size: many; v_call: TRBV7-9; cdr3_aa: CASSSRGPTEAFF
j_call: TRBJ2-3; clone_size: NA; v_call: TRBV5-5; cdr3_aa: CASSFRSPSTDTQYF
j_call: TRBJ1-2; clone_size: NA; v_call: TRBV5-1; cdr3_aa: CASSSGQGASYGYTF
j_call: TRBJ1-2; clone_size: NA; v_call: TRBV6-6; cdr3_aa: CAGKIWLHLGGYTF
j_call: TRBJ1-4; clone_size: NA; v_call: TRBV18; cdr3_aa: CASSPQGTNEKLFF
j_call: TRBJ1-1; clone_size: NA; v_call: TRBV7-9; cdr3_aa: CASSLEGGSGTEAFF
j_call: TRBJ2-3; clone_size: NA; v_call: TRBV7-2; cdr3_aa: CAKEQGRTDTQYF
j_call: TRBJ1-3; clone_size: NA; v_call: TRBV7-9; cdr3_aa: CASSLEPRGDLYF
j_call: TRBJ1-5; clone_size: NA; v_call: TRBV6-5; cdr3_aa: CASSYSGGNQPQHF
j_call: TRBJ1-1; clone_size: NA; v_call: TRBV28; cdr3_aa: CASSPSGLGNTEAFF
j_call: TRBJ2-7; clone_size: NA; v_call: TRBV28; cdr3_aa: CASSLGLYPAGTGSPYEQYF
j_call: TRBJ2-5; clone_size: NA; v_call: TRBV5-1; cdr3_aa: CASSLAREKETQYF
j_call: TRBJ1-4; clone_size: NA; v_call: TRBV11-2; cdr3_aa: CASSLATGQGEEKLFF
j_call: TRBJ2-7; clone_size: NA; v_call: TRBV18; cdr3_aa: CASSPRSGVSEQYF
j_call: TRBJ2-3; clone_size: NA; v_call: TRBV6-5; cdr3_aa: CASSAGNTQYF
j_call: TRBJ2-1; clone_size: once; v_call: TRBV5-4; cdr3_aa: CASSLVAGTLGEQFF
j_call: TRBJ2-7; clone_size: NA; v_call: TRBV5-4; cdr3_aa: CASSMTRAGEQYF
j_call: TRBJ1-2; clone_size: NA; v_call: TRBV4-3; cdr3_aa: CASSQAYTSEYGYTF